Listed here are 9 T cell receptor beta chains from one sample, sequenced in a study of blood T cell repertoires in COVID-19. Repertoires were generated with immunoSEQ multiplex PCR, while TCRdb's copy carries only in-frame clones and drops some. The sample has fewer than 90,000 clones, about nine tenths seen once. Material: peripheral blood. The receptors stem from a male donor with acute or convalescent COVID-19.

The chain couples TRBV4-2 to TRBJ1-1, with TRBD1 as a possible D gene (5 bases). CDR1 is LGHNA and CDR2 is YNFKEQ in the germline V gene. V dropped 1 base and J dropped 3 bases, with 12 bases sitting between them. The CDR3 totals 15 residues. The CDR3 sequence is CASSQGWPGDTEAFF. The CDR3 DNA reads as TGTGCCAGCAGCCAAGGATGGCCGGGGGACACTGAAGCTTTCTTT.

The V call is TRBV12-2, the J call TRBJ2-7; the table's TRBD1 call for D was not verified on the DNA. TRBV12-2 is deemed a pseudogene. CDR3 length: 15 amino acids. CDR3 nucleotide sequence: TGTGCAAGTCGCTTCCTACAGGGGCTCTCCTACGAGCAGTACTTC. Amino acid sequence: CASRFLQGLSYEQYF.

V is TRBV6-4 and J is TRBJ2-1; 14 bases agree with TRBD2. V was clipped by 4 bases and J by 10 bases; unmatched bases: 6. This CDR3 has 15 residues. CDR1 and CDR2 (germline): MRHNA, SNTAGT. The CDR3 is CASSASGLAGGEQFF. For the CDR3, the DNA is TGTGCCAGCAGTGCCTCTGGACTAGCGGGGGGCGAGCAGTTCTTC.

V gene TRBV5-6 combines with J gene TRBJ1-6, with 7 bases that match TRBD1. In germline, CDR1 is SGHDT, CDR2 YYEEEE. Trimming removed 3 bases from V and 8 bases from J; junction bases left unmatched: 11. The CDR3 loop spans 16 amino acids. This CDR3 reads CASSWETTGSHSPLHF. In DNA, the CDR3 is TGTGCCAGCAGCTGGGAGACGACAGGGAGTCATTCACCCCTCCACTTT.

This clone was seen only once. The gene calls are TRBV19 and TRBJ2-1; TRBD1 aligns across 10 bases. V shed 5 bases, J shed 4 bases, and the junction held 5 bases outside the gene matches. CDR3 size: 15 residues. Germline CDR1 reads LNHDA; CDR2 reads SQIVND (reference sequence). CDR3 loop: CASSARDRGYNEQFF. As DNA, the CDR3 is TGTGCCAGTAGTGCCCGGGACAGGGGATACAATGAGCAGTTCTTC.

The rearrangement links TRBV4-2 to TRBJ1-1; D is possibly TRBD1 (5 bases). The germline V gene has CDR1 LGHNA and CDR2 YNFKEQ. The CDR3 has 15 residues. Trimming cost V 0 bases and J 1 base, with 9 bases left between them. The CDR3 coding sequence is TGTGCCAGCAGCCAAGAGGCCAGGGCGAACACTGAAGCTTTCTTT. Amino acid sequence: CASSQEARANTEAFF.

The chain has TRBV2 and TRBJ1-5; 9 positions match TRBD1. Germline values: CDR1 SNHLY, CDR2 FYNNEI. The CDR3 totals 15 residues. V shed 5 bases and J 7 bases; nucleotides not matched to a gene: 9. The CDR3 is CASSFHRGRGQPQHF. Here the CDR3 DNA reads TGTGCCAGCAGTTTTCACAGGGGGCGAGGGCAGCCCCAGCATTTT.

The CDR3 is CASSDLGQGNSPLHF. Written as DNA, the CDR3 is TGTGCCAGCAGTGACTTAGGGCAGGGAAATTCACCCCTCCACTTT. The rearrangement links TRBV6-4 to TRBJ1-6; the D gene is possibly TRBD1 (5 bases). Looked up from germline, CDR1 is MRHNA and CDR2 is SNTAGT. The length of the CDR3 is 15 residues. V was trimmed by 1 base and J by 7 bases, leaving 11 bases between them.

The V gene is TRBV10-3, the J gene TRBJ2-2; 8 nucleotides line up with TRBD2. This CDR3 has 16 residues. The germline V gene encodes CDR1 ENHRY and CDR2 SYGVKD. The V gene end was trimmed by 6 bases and the J gene end by 1 base; junction bases not matched to a gene: 7. The DNA for the CDR3 is TGTGCCATCAGCCGGGGGGGCGGCCAGAACACCGGGGAGCTGTTTTTT. Encoded protein: CAISRGGGQNTGELFF.